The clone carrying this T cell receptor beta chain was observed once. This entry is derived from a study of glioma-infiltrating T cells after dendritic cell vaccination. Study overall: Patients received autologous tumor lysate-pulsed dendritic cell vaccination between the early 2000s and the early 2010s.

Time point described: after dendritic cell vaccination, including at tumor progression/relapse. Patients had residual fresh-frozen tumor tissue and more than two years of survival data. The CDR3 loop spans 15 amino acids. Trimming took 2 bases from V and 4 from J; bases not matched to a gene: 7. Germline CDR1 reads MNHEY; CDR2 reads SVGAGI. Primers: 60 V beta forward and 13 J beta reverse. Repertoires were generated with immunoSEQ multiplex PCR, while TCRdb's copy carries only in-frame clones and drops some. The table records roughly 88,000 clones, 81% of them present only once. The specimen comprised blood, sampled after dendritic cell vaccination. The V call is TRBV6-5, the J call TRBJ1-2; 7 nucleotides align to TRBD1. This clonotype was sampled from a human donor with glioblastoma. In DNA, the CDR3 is TGTGCCAGCAGTTACCTGGGACAGAGCTTCTATGGCTACACCTTC. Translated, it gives CASSYLGQSFYGYTF.